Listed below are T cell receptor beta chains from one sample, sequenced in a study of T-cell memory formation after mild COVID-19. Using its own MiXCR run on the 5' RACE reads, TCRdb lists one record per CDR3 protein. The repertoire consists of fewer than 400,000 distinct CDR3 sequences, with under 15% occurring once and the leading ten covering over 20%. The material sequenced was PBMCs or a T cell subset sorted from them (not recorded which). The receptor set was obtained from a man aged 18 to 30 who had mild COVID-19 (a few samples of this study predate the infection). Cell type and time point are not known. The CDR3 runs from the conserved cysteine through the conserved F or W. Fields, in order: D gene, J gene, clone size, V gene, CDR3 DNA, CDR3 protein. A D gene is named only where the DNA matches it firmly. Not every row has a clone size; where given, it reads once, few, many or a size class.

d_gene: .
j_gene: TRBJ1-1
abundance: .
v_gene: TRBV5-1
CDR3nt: TGCGCCAGCAGCCCGACCCTGAACACTGAAGCTTTCTTT
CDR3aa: CASSPTLNTEAFF

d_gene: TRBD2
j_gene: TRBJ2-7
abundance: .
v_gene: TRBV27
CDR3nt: TGTGCCAGCAGCGGGGGGGGGACCTACGAGCAGTACTTC
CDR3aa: CASSGGGTYEQYF

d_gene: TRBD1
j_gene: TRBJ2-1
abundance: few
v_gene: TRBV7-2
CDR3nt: TGTGCCAGCAGCGACTGGGGGACAGGGGGCTACAATGAGCAGTTCTTC
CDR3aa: CASSDWGTGGYNEQFF

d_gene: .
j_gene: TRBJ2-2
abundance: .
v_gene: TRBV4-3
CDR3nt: TGCGCCAGCAGCCAAGATCTACTTAGGAACACCGGGGAGCTGTTTTTT
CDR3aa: CASSQDLLRNTGELFF

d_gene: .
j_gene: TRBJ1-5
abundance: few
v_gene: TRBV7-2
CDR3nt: TGTGCCAGCAGCCGAGTAGCACCAAATCAGCCCCAGCATTTT
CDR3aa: CASSRVAPNQPQHF

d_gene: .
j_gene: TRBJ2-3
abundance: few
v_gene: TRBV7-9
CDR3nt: TGTGCCAGCAGCTCCTGGCCCCCTGATCTTGGTACGCAGTATTTT
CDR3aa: CASSSWPPDLGTQYF

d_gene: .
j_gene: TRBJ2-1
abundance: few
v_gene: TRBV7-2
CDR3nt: TGTGCCAGCAGCTTCATGCAGGCCCAGAGGGAGCAGTTCTTC
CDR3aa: CASSFMQAQREQFF

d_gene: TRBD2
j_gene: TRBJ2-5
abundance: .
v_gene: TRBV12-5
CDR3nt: TGTGCTAGTGGTTTGGGACTAGCGACAGAGACCCAGTACTTC
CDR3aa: CASGLGLATETQYF

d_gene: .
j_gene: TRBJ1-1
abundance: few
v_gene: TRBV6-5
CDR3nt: TGTGCCAGCAGTCGGACCTACCTTGAGACTGAAGCTTTCTTT
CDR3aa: CASSRTYLETEAFF

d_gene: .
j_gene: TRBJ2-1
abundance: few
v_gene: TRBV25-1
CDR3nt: TGTGCCAGCAGTAAGGACTCCTACTCCTACAATGAGCAGTTCTTC
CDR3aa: CASSKDSYSYNEQFF

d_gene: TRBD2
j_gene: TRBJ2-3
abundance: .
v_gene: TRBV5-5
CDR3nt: TGTGCCAGCCTGACTAGCGGCACAGATACGCAGTATTTT
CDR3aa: CASLTSGTDTQYF

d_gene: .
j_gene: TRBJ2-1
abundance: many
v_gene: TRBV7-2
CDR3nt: TGTGCCAGCAGCCAACCGCATAGGGAGCAGTTCTTC
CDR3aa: CASSQPHREQFF

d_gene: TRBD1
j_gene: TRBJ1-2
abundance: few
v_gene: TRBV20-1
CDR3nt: TGCAGTGCTAGCGGCCGGGACAGAGGGCTCCGCTATGGCTACACCTTC
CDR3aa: CSASGRDRGLRYGYTF

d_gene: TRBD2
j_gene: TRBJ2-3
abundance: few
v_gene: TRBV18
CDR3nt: TGTGCCAGCTCATCCCTCGGAAGGGGGACTAGCGTTGGAGATACGCAGTATTTT
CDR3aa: CASSSLGRGTSVGDTQYF

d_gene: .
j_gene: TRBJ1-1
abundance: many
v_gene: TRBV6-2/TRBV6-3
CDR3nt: TGTGCCAGCAGTTACCCGGCTCGAGGACAGCAGCCAAACACTGAAGCTTTCTTT
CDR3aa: CASSYPARGQQPNTEAFF

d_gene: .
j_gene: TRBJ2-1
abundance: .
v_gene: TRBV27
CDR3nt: TGTGCCAGCAGTTTAGGCGTAATGGGTCCCTACAATGAGCAGTTCTTC
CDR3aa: CASSLGVMGPYNEQFF

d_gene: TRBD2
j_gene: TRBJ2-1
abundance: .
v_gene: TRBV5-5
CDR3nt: TGTGCCAGCATGGGAGGGGTAGGGCAGTTCTTC
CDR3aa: CASMGGVGQFF

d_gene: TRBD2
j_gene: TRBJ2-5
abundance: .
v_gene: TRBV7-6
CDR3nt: TGTGCCAGCAGCAATACTCCGGGGGGTCGGGAGACCCAGTACTTC
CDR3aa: CASSNTPGGRETQYF

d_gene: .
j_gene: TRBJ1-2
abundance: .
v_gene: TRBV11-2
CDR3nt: TGTGCCAGCAGCTTAGATCCACAGTATGGCTACACTTTC
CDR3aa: CASSLDPQYGYTF

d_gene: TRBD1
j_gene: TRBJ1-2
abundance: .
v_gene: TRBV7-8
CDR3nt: TGTGCCAGCAGCTTACACCGGGACAGCAATAACTATGGCTACACCTTC
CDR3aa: CASSLHRDSNNYGYTF

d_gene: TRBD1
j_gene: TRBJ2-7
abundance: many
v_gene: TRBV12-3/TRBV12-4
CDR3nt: TGTGCCAGCAGTCCAGCCGGGACAGGGTTTCTCTACGAGCAGTACTTC
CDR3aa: CASSPAGTGFLYEQYF

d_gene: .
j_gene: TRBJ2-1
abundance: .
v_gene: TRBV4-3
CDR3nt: TGCGCCAGCAGCCAAGACGAGGGGCCCAAGTTCTACAATGAGCAGTTCTTC
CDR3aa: CASSQDEGPKFYNEQFF

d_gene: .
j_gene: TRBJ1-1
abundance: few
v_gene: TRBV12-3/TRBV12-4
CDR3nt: TGTGCCAGCAGTTTCGTCGGTTATCCGAACACTGAAGCTTTCTTT
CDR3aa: CASSFVGYPNTEAFF

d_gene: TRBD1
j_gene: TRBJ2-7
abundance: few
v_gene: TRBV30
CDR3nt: TGTGCCTGGAGCGGGACAGTCCTCTCCTACGAGCAGTACTTC
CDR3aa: CAWSGTVLSYEQYF

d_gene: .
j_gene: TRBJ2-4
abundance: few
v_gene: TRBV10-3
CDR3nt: TGTGCCATCAGCGCGGACAAAGCCAAAAACATTCAGTACTTC
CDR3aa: CAISADKAKNIQYF

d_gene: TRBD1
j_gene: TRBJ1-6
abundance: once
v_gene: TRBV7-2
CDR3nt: TGTGCCAGCAGCTCCCCACAGGGGTTCCCCCTCCACTTT
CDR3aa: CASSSPQGFPLHF

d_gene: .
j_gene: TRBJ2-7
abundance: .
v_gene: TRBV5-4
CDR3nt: TGTGCCAGCAGCTTGGACTTCGCCTACGAGCAGTACTTC
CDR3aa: CASSLDFAYEQYF

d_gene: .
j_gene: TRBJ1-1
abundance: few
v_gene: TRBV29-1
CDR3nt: TGCAGCGTTCGGGAGGATATGAACACTGAAGCTTTCTTT
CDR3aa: CSVREDMNTEAFF

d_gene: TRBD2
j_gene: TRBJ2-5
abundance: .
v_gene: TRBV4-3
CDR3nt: TGCGCCAGCAGCCAAGGAGTAGGGGATAGCGGGGGTCATGAGACCCAGTACTTC
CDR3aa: CASSQGVGDSGGHETQYF

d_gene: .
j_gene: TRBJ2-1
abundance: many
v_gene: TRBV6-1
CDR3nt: TGTGCCAGCAGTGAAATGGCGGGGAACGAGCAGTTCTTC
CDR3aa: CASSEMAGNEQFF

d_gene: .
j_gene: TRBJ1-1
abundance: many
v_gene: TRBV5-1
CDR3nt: TGCGCCAGCAGCTTACTCCGGGGCCGAGACACTGAAGCTTTCTTT
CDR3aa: CASSLLRGRDTEAFF

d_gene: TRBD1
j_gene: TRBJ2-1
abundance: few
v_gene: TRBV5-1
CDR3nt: TGCGCCAGCAGCGCCGAGACAGGGGGTAGTAATGAGCAGTTCTTC
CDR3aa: CASSAETGGSNEQFF

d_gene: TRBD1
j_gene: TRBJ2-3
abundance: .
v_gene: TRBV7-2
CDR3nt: TGTGCCAGCAGCTTAAGACAGGGGGCTGGAGATACGCAGTATTTT
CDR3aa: CASSLRQGAGDTQYF

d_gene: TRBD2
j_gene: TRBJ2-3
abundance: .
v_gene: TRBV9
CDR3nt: TGTGCCAGCAGCGTAGGTATAGCGGGGAGCACAGATACGCAGTATTTT
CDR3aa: CASSVGIAGSTDTQYF

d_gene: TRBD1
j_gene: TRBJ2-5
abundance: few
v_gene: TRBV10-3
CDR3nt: TGTGCCATCAGTGAGGCACGACAGGGCCGGGAGACCCAGTACTTC
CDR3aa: CAISEARQGRETQYF

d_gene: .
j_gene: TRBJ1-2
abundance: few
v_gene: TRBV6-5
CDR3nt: TGTGCCAGCAGTTACGCCTCGACAGCTTTTAACTATGGCTACACCTTC
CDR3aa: CASSYASTAFNYGYTF

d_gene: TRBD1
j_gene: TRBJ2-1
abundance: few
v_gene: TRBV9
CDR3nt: TGTGCCAGCAGCTTACAGGGGGCGAACAATGAGCAGTTCTTC
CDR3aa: CASSLQGANNEQFF

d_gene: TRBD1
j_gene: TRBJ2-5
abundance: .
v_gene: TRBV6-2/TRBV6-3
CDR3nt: TGTGCCAGCAGTCCGGGACAGGGCACCACCCAGTACTTC
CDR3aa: CASSPGQGTTQYF

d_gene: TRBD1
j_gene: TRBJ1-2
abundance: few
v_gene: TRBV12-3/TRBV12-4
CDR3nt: TGTGCCAGCAGTTCAGGGGGCGTCAACTATGGCTACACCTTC
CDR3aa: CASSSGGVNYGYTF

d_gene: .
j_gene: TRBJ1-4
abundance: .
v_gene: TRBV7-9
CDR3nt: TGTGCCAGCAGCTCCCCGATCGTTAGGAAACTGTTTTTT
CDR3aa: CASSSPIVRKLFF

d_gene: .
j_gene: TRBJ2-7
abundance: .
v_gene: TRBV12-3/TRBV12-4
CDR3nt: TGTGCCAGCAGTCCCGTTTCGGGGGCTGGAGAGCAGTACTTC
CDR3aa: CASSPVSGAGEQYF

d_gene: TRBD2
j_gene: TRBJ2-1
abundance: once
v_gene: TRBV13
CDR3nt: TGTGCCAGCGGAAGACTAGCGGGGGGAGTAAATGAGCAGTTCTTC
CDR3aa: CASGRLAGGVNEQFF

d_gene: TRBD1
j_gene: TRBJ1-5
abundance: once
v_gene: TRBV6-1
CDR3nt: TGTGCCAGCAGTACCCGGGGACAGGGGTTAGGTCAGCCCCAGCATTTT
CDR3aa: CASSTRGQGLGQPQHF

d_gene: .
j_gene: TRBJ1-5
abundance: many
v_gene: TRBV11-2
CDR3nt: TGCGCCAGCAGCTTAGGTTCAGGGAATCAGCCCCAGCATTTT
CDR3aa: CASSLGSGNQPQHF

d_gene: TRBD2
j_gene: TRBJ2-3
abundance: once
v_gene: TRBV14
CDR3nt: TGTGCCAGCAGCCAAGATCCGAGCGGGGCTAGGGATACGCAGTATTTT
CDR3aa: CASSQDPSGARDTQYF

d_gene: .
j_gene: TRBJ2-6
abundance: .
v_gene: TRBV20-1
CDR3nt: TGCAGTGCTAGAGGGAGGGGGCTTGAGGCCAACGTCCTGACTTTC
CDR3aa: CSARGRGLEANVLTF

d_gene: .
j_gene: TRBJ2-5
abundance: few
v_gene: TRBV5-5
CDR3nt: TGTGCCAGCAGCTTGGGTAGCGGAGGTGGAGAGACCCAGTACTTC
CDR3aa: CASSLGSGGGETQYF

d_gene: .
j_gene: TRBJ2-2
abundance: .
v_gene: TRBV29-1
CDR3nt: TGCAGCGTTGAAGGGACGAACACCGGGGAGCTGTTTTTT
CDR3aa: CSVEGTNTGELFF

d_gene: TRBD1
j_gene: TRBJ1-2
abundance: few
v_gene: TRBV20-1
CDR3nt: TGCAGTGCTAGAGGGACAGGGGGAACCTATGGCTACACCTTC
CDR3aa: CSARGTGGTYGYTF

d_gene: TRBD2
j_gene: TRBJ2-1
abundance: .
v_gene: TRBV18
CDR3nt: TGTGCCAGCTCACGCAGTCGTTCGGGGGGCAATGAGCAGTTCTTC
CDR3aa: CASSRSRSGGNEQFF

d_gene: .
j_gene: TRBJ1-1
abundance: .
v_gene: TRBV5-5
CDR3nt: TGTGCCAGCAGCTTAAGCGTGGGGATGAACACTGAAGCTTTCTTT
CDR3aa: CASSLSVGMNTEAFF